This TCR beta chain was found in a study of blood T cell repertoires in COVID-19 (dated by TCRdb to 2018 to 2020). Background on the whole study: Samples covering the acute and convalescent phases of COVID-19 were provided by collaborators in the United States, Italy and Spain. Subjects who had been exposed to COVID-19, were actively infected with it, or had recovered from it provided the deeply sampled blood TCRbeta repertoires that made up the dataset. The repertoires were made available in a free public database intended to serve as a resource for research on the immune response to SARS-CoV-2. The sample metadata nearly always contained a de-identified subject ID, COVID-19 status, age in years and sex. The prospective study material was composed of cDNA or gDNA derived from T cells, B-cell-depleted T cells, or PBMCs. The samples were drawn from the first 160 participants of the ongoing ImmuneRACE study and from more than 1,000 subjects provided by 6 global collaborators. Where available, HLA class I and class II types were taken from metadata supplied by the sample provider and were not determined by assay-based typing.

At the junction V is shortened by 5 bases and J by 2 bases; bases outside the gene matches: 7. The germline V gene yields MNHEY for CDR1 and SVGAGI for CDR2. The CDR3, cysteine through phenylalanine, is 15 amino acids long. Kept here is only the CDR3 DNA, which spans 45 bases and is read in frame from base 1. The immunoSEQ Assay, a bias-controlled multiplex PCR, was used to amplify TCRbeta CDR3 regions from genomic DNA. The paper's processing steps were these. Nucleated cell counts per sample were estimated from amplification of reference gene primers within the assay. To quantify the absolute abundance of each unique TCRbeta CDR3 rearrangement, sequence reads were collapsed and filtered. For each sample, productive Simpson clonality was calculated as the square root of Simpson's diversity index over productive rearrangements. This immuneACCESS table, as held by TCRdb, lists in-frame sequences with V and J called but not all clones. Of the missing ones, under half trace to an unresolved V gene in checked studies; the others have no known cause. The D gene and trimming were derived from the DNA, and the V and J assignments and clone size from that table. The sample yields approximately 92,000 clones; roughly 82% were counted once. Around 19% of the sample belongs to the ten largest clones.

On this clone: No cognate antigen has been identified for it. No clone much larger than this one lies a single base away; base qualities are absent.

Each collaborating institution followed its own protocols to collect whole blood in K2EDTA tubes. For TCRbeta analysis, collaborator samples were shipped as frozen whole blood, as isolated PBMCs, or as DNA extracted from either sample type. The paper as a whole reports these results and caveats: The amount of clinical and demographic metadata varied by source and participant and was provided uncurated.

The sample comprised peripheral blood. The TCR was taken from an elderly man with acute or convalescent COVID-19. The V and J genes are TRBV6-5 and TRBJ2-5, and TRBD1 matches 8 of the central bases. The CDR3 in this case is CASSPGDRNQETQYF. The DNA reads as follows: TGTGCCAGCAGTCCCGGGGACAGGAATCAAGAGACCCAGTACTTC.